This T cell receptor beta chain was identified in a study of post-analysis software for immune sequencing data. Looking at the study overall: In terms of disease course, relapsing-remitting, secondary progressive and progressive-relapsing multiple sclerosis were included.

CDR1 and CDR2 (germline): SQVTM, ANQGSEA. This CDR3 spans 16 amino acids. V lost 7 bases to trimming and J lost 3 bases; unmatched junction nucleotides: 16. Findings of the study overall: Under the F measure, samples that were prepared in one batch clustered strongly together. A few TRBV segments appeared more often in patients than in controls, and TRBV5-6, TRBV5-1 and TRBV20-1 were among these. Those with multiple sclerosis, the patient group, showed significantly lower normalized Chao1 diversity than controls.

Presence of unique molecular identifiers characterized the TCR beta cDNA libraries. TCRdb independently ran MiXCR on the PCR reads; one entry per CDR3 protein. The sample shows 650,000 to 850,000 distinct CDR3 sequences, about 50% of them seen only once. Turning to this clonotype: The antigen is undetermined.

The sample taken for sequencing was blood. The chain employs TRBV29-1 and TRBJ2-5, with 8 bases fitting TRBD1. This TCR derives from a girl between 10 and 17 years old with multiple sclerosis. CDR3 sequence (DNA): TGCAGCGAGAACCCGAGACAGGGGATACCCGAAGAGACCCAGTACTTC. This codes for CSENPRQGIPEETQYF.